Listed below are T cell receptor beta chains from one sample, sequenced in a study of cytomegalovirus exposure and HLA in healthy donors. The repertoire was sequenced with immunoSEQ multiplex PCR; TCRdb's copy has only in-frame clones and lacks some. The sample holds under 150,000 clones, approximately 10% seen once. Sequencing was done on a sample of PBMCs. The receptors here all came from a middle-aged woman in good health and CMV-seropositive. Both conserved end residues are part of each CDR3. D genes are given only for firm matches. A clone size is listed for some rows: how often the clone was seen (once, few, many), or a class if it is expanded.

J gene	V gene	D gene	clone size	CDR3 DNA	CDR3 protein
TRBJ2-7	TRBV5-1	.	.	TGCGCCAGCAGCTTGGCCAGACTGCAGGGTCCCTACGAGCAGTACTTC	CASSLARLQGPYEQYF
TRBJ2-5	TRBV5-1	TRBD1	.	TGCGCCAGCAGCTTGAGTGGACAGGGGATAGAGACCCAGTACTTC	CASSLSGQGIETQYF
TRBJ2-3	TRBV5-6	TRBD2	.	TGTGCCAGCAGCTCAGCGGGGGGTAGCACAGATACGCAGTATTTT	CASSSAGGSTDTQYF
TRBJ2-6	TRBV4-2	TRBD1	few	TGTGCCAGCAGCCAAGGACAGGGGGACGCTGGGGCCAACGTCCTGACTTTC	CASSQGQGDAGANVLTF
TRBJ2-5	TRBV9	.	.	TGTGCCAGCAGCGACACAGGGTTTGGGGAGACCCAGTACTTC	CASSDTGFGETQYF
TRBJ2-7	TRBV10-3	.	.	TGTGCCATCAGACCGACAGGATCCTACGAGCAGTACTTC	CAIRPTGSYEQYF
TRBJ1-3	TRBV5-5	.	.	TGTGCCAGCAGCTTGGCCGGAGTTCCTGGAAACACCATATATTTT	CASSLAGVPGNTIYF
TRBJ2-1	TRBV27	TRBD1	few	TGTGCCAGCAGACCCGGGACAGGGGACTACAATGAGCAGTTCTTC	CASRPGTGDYNEQFF
TRBJ2-4	TRBV25-1	TRBD2	.	TGTGCCAGCAGCACCGGGGGGATTCAGTACTTC	CASSTGGIQYF
TRBJ2-2	TRBV4-2	TRBD2	.	TGTGCCAGCAGCCAAGGCGGGGGTAACACCGGGGAGCTGTTTTTT	CASSQGGGNTGELFF
TRBJ1-2	TRBV19	TRBD1	.	TGTGCCAGTAGCCCCGACAGGGCCTTGATTAACTATGGCTACACCTTC	CASSPDRALINYGYTF
TRBJ2-2	TRBV18	.	.	TGTGCCAGCTCTCTTGACAGATACAACACCGGGGAGCTGTTTTTT	CASSLDRYNTGELFF
TRBJ2-7	TRBV13	TRBD1	.	TGTGCCAGCAGCAGTGGGACAGGGGGACGCTACGAGCAGTACTTC	CASSSGTGGRYEQYF
TRBJ2-5	TRBV6-1	.	few	TGTGCCAGCAGTGAAGGAACGGGGAATTGGGAGACCCAGTACTTC	CASSEGTGNWETQYF
TRBJ1-1	TRBV20-1	TRBD1	.	TGCAGTGGACAGGGAAACACTGAAGCTTTCTTT	CSGQGNTEAFF
TRBJ2-1	TRBV7-2	TRBD2	few	TGTGCCAGCAGCCAGCAGCGGGGGGGCAGTGAGCAGTTCTTC	CASSQQRGGSEQFF
TRBJ1-5	TRBV2	TRBD1	few	TGTGCCAGCAGTGACCTGACAGGGAGGAATCAGCCCCAGCATTTT	CASSDLTGRNQPQHF
TRBJ1-1	TRBV7-9	.	few	TGTGCCAGCAGCCGGCAGGGGAACACTGAAGCTTTCTTT	CASSRQGNTEAFF
TRBJ2-6	TRBV5-4	.	few	TGTGCCAGCAGCTTGGGCGGGACTGGGGCCAACGTCCTGACTTTC	CASSLGGTGANVLTF
TRBJ2-1	TRBV2	TRBD2	.	TGTGCCAGCAGAGGCCTCCGCGGGGGGGTTTACAATGAGCAGTTCTTC	CASRGLRGGVYNEQFF
TRBJ2-2	TRBV9	TRBD2	few	TGTGCCAGCAGCGTAGAACTAGCGATTTCTACCGGGGAGCTGTTTTTT	CASSVELAISTGELFF
TRBJ2-7	TRBV5-1	TRBD2	few	TGCGCCAGCAGCTTAGAACAGCGGGAGGACGAGCAGTACTTC	CASSLEQREDEQYF
TRBJ2-5	TRBV29-1	.	few	TGCAGCGCCTCGAGGGTCGCGATTAAGACCCAGTACTTC	CSASRVAIKTQYF
TRBJ2-5	TRBV5-4	.	few	TGTGCCAGCAGCCTTCCGCGTTCAGAGACCCAGTACTTC	CASSLPRSETQYF
TRBJ1-3	TRBV19	.	few	TGTGCCAGTAGTGATGGCAGGGGAAACACCATATATTTT	CASSDGRGNTIYF
TRBJ1-2	TRBV4-1	.	few	TGCGCCAGCAGCCAATCCGACAAGCTTAACTATGGCTACACCTTC	CASSQSDKLNYGYTF
TRBJ1-1	TRBV27	.	.	TGTGCCAGCAGTTTACAGGGTGCGAACACTGAAGCTTTCTTT	CASSLQGANTEAFF
TRBJ2-3	TRBV5-1	TRBD1	.	TGCGCCAGCAGCTTGGTGAGAGGACAGGGTGGAGGTACGCAGTATTTT	CASSLVRGQGGGTQYF